This T cell receptor beta chain was identified during a study of cytomegalovirus exposure and HLA in healthy donors. With 60 Vbeta and 13 Jbeta primers, the PCR was carried out. Some clones are missing from TCRdb's copy, which holds only in-frame ones; the method was immunoSEQ multiplex PCR. The repertoire holds 100,000 to 150,000 clones, approximately 84% seen once, with 4% in the top ten. General observations from the study: Sequences of the TCR beta chain were said to predict the HLA-A and HLA-B alleles of most subjects accurately. Near-uniform donor sequencing depth was presumed by presence/absence analyses. There were reportedly fewer N-insertions in an Asian-associated ancestry cluster than the approximately 600-donor mean, in a later analysis. Altogether, 150 to 200 TCR beta chains were recorded as cytomegalovirus-associated.

This CDR3 contains 14 residues. V dropped 6 bases and J dropped 5 bases, with 14 bases sitting between them. Germline CDR1 is SNHLY and CDR2 is FYNNEI. Points on this clone: The target antigen is unknown.

The clonotype was recovered from a man younger than 30 in good health and CMV-seropositive. Input material: PBMCs. The rearrangement joins TRBV2 to TRBJ1-5, with D unclear. CDR3 coding DNA: TGTGCCAGCAGCGGACCTTTGAGGGATCAGCCCCAGCATTTT. Encoded protein: CASSGPLRDQPQHF.